Below, 25 T cell receptor beta chains from the same sample are listed, as sequenced in a study of blood T cell repertoires in COVID-19. Profiling relied on immunoSEQ multiplex PCR, and the TCRdb table lists in-frame clones only, not all of them. The sample consists of around 220,000 clones, around 85% of them appearing once. The sequencing sample was made of peripheral blood. The receptor source for this set is a woman in her fifties or sixties with acute or convalescent COVID-19.

The chain joins TRBV4-3 to TRBJ1-2; D not resolved. The CDR3 totals 14 residues. V was trimmed by 0 bases and J by 1 base, leaving 6 bases between them. CDR1 is LGHNA and CDR2 is YSLEER in the germline V gene. This CDR3 is CASSQDRVNYGYTF. For the CDR3, the DNA is TGCGCCAGCAGCCAAGATCGAGTTAACTATGGCTACACCTTC.

The genes are TRBV10-3 and TRBJ2-1; D is perhaps TRBD1 (6 bases). The CDR3 runs to 18 residues. V was shortened by 6 bases and J by 0 bases, with 21 bases between the two germline ends. Per the germline V gene, CDR1 is ENHRY and CDR2 is SYGVKD. CDR3 region: CAIRPGRGDTSSYNEQFF. CDR3 DNA sequence: TGTGCCATCAGACCGGGCCGAGGGGACACAAGCTCCTACAATGAGCAGTTCTTC.

This rearrangement joins TRBV28 to TRBJ1-2; 7 bases align to TRBD1. V gave up 2 bases and J gave up 8 bases; unmatched junction bases: 11. The CDR3 extends over 15 amino acids. CDR1 and CDR2 from the germline V gene are MDHEN and SYDVKM. The chain's CDR3 is CASSLGQGGLYGYTF. CDR3 nucleotide sequence: TGTGCCAGCAGTTTAGGGCAGGGGGGATTGTACGGCTACACCTTC.

This rearrangement joins TRBV30 to TRBJ2-5; 9 bases align to TRBD1. Trimming removed 1 base from V and 3 bases from J; junction bases left unmatched: 9. Germline CDR1 and CDR2: GTSNPN and SVGIG (reference sequence). The CDR3 runs 16 residues. The CDR3 region is CAWSGPLWDREETQYF. The CDR3 DNA reads TGTGCCTGGAGTGGTCCTCTGTGGGACAGGGAAGAGACCCAGTACTTC.

V and J are TRBV18 and TRBJ1-6; D is unclear. Germline V CDR1 and CDR2: KGHSH, LQKENI. The ends were cut back, 3 bases at V and 6 bases at J, with 12 bases in the middle. The CDR3 is 15 amino acids. The CDR3 sequence is CASSPGIWGNSPLHF. The CDR3 DNA sequence: TGTGCCAGCTCACCCGGGATTTGGGGTAATTCACCCCTCCACTTT.

The chain uses TRBV6-5 and TRBJ2-7, with TRBD1 as a possible D gene (5 bases). Germline V gene sequence: CDR1 MNHEY, CDR2 SVGAGI. This CDR3 contains 15 residues. V was trimmed by 6 bases and J by 3 bases, leaving 18 bases between them. CDR3 protein: CASRLLQTENYEQYF. The CDR3 DNA is TGTGCCAGCAGATTACTCCAGACAGAAAACTACGAGCAGTACTTC.

The chain carries TRBV4-3 and TRBJ2-7; TRBD2 agrees at 8 bases. Germline assignment: CDR1 LGHNA and CDR2 YSLEER. J gave up 4 bases and V 5 bases, and 10 bases lay outside the gene matches. This CDR3 comprises 15 residues. CDR3 loop: CASSTQAGDHYEQYF. DNA of the CDR3: TGCGCCAGCAGCACGCAAGCGGGAGATCATTACGAGCAGTACTTC.

This rearrangement joins TRBV3-1 (or the pseudogene TRBV3-2) to TRBJ2-7, with TRBD1 matching 8 bases. The CDR3 runs to 14 residues. V shed 3 bases and J 7 bases; nucleotides not matched to a gene: 8. In germline, CDR1 is LGHDT, CDR2 YNNKEL (reference sequence). As DNA, the CDR3 is TGTGCCAGCAGCCAGAGCAGGGGGCTGAGTGAGCAGTACTTC. It encodes CASSQSRGLSEQYF.

The chain employs TRBV30 and TRBJ1-4; 9 positions match TRBD1. Germline trimming cut 2 bases from V and 6 bases from J; bases unmatched to any gene: 7. Germline CDR1 and CDR2: GTSNPN and SVGIG (reference sequence). The CDR3 covers 15 residues. The CDR3 bases are TGTGCCTGGAGTCCCGGGGACAGGGTCTATGAAAAACTGTTTTTT. Translating gives CAWSPGDRVYEKLFF.

The gene calls are TRBV6-1 and TRBJ2-3; 9 positions agree with TRBD2. The CDR3 loop spans 14 amino acids. The V gene end was trimmed by 3 bases and the J gene end by 3 bases; junction bases not matched to a gene: 1. CDR1 is MNHNS and CDR2 is SASEGT in the germline V gene. CDR3 nucleotide sequence: TGTGCCAGCAGTGAGCGGGGGGGGACAGATACGCAGTATTTT. Translated, it gives CASSERGGTDTQYF.

This chain uses TRBV5-1 with TRBJ2-5; D not certain. The V end lost 0 bases, the J end lost 5 bases, and 11 bases lay between the germline ends. Germline values: CDR1 SGHRS, CDR2 YFSETQ. This CDR3 comprises 14 residues. Written as DNA, the CDR3 is TGCGCCAGCAGCTTGGGGAAGCTCGGGGAGACCCAGTACTTC. This encodes CASSLGKLGETQYF.

This clone was seen only once. The chain links TRBV7-2 to TRBJ2-5; 7 bases are shared with TRBD1. CDR1 is SGHTA and CDR2 is FQGNSA in the germline V gene. V dropped 5 bases and J dropped 2; count of bases not matched to a gene: 8. CDR3 length: 15 residues. CDR3 DNA sequence: TGTGCCAGCAGCCCTCAGGACAGGATGCAAGAGACCCAGTACTTC. It codes for CASSPQDRMQETQYF.

V usage is TRBV11-2 and J usage is TRBJ2-5, with a possible D match to TRBD1 (5 bases). V lost 1 base to trimming and J lost 7 bases, with 13 bases between them. The germline V gene encodes CDR1 SGHAT and CDR2 FQNNGV. CDR3 size: 14 residues. The CDR3 region is CASSLVQARATQYF. The CDR3, as DNA: TGTGCCAGCAGCTTAGTTCAAGCCAGGGCGACCCAGTACTTC. The full variable domain, in which reference TRBV11-2 and TRBJ2-5 provide the parts outside the CDR3, is EAGVAQSPRYKIIEKRQSVAFWCNPISGHATLYWYQQILGQGPKLLIQFQNNGVVDDSQLPKDRFSAERLKGVDSTLKIQPAKLEDSAVYLCASSLVQARATQYFGPGTRLLVL.

This clone showed up just once. The chain uses TRBV13 and TRBJ2-6, with D maybe TRBD1 (6 bases). CDR1 and CDR2 from the germline V gene are PRHDT and FYEKMQ (reference sequence). V was clipped by 5 bases and J by 8 bases, with 13 bases between them. CDR3 size: 14 residues. CDR3 bases: TGTGCCAGCAGCCAGAGAACAGGGACCAACGTCCTGACTTTC. This encodes CASSQRTGTNVLTF.

The V call is TRBV3-1 (or the pseudogene TRBV3-2), the J call TRBJ2-6; D remains ambiguous. The CDR3 is 14 amino acids. The germline gives CDR1 LGHDT, CDR2 YNNKEL (reference sequence). The V end lost 4 bases, the J end lost 0 bases, and 4 bases lay between the germline ends. CDR3 coding DNA: TGTGCCAGCAGCCCCCACTCTGGGGCCAACGTCCTGACTTTC. Translated, it gives CASSPHSGANVLTF.

CDR3 region: CATSDQGQGKPYEQYF. Written as DNA, the CDR3 is TGTGCCACCAGTGATCAAGGACAGGGGAAGCCCTACGAGCAGTACTTC. The chain recombines TRBV24-1 with TRBJ2-7; 9 bases fit TRBD1. Germline V gene sequence: CDR1 KGHDR, CDR2 SFDVKD. Losses at the gene ends were 3 bases for V and 2 bases for J; bases not matched to a gene: 7. The CDR3 length is 16 residues.

The chain links TRBV10-1 to TRBJ2-5; possible D gene TRBD2, 5 bases. In germline, CDR1 is WNHNN, CDR2 SYGVQD (reference sequence). The CDR3 length is 15 residues. Between the trimmed V and J ends, which lost 2 bases and 4 bases, there was a span of 14 bases. CDR3 coding DNA: TGCGCCAGCAGTGAGAGGTCTAGCAAGGGAGAGACCCAGTACTTC. The encoded protein is CASSERSSKGETQYF.

The chain is built from TRBV6-5 and TRBJ2-7, with 7 bases fitting TRBD2. Trimming cost V 0 bases and J 4 bases; bases outside gene matches: 6. The CDR3 totals 15 residues. CDR1 is MNHEY and CDR2 is SVGAGI in the germline V gene. CDR3 sequence: CASSYSTGGGYEQYF. The CDR3 DNA follows: TGTGCCAGCAGTTACTCTACGGGGGGTGGTTACGAGCAGTACTTC.

The V and J genes are TRBV6-6 and TRBJ2-1; 8 positions match TRBD2. V was pared by 5 bases and J by 8 bases, with 14 bases of the junction left unmatched. The V gene's germline CDR1 is MNHNY and CDR2 SVGAGI (reference sequence). The CDR3 is 16 residues long. The CDR3 coding sequence is TGTGCCAGCAGTATGCCGTCCGAGCGGGGGAGCTATGAGCAGTTCTTC. This gives the protein CASSMPSERGSYEQFF.

This rearrangement joins TRBV19 to TRBJ1-3, with D perhaps matching TRBD1 (6 bases). The V end lost 5 bases, the J end lost 0 bases, and 17 bases lay between the germline ends. There are 17 residues in the CDR3. Germline CDR1 reads LNHDA; CDR2 reads SQIVND (reference sequence). This chain's CDR3 is CASSLSGQSHSGNTIYF. The DNA for the CDR3 is TGTGCCAGTAGTCTATCCGGACAGTCACACTCTGGAAACACCATATATTTT.

The rearrangement links TRBV19 to TRBJ2-1, with 9 bases that match TRBD1. The CDR3 contains 16 residues. Germline CDR1 is LNHDA and CDR2 is SQIVND (reference sequence). Germline trimming cut 0 bases from V and 4 bases from J; bases unmatched to any gene: 4. CDR3 region: CASSIEGDRVYNEQFF. The CDR3 DNA follows: TGTGCCAGTAGTATAGAGGGGGACAGGGTTTACAATGAGCAGTTCTTC.

The chain is built from TRBV6-5 and TRBJ2-7, with D unresolved. Trimming removed 6 bases at V and 0 bases at J, with 9 bases between. Germline V gene data show CDR1 as MNHEY and CDR2 as SVGAGI. The CDR3 contains 13 residues. Here the CDR3 reads CASRSITSYEQYF. The DNA for the CDR3 is TGTGCCAGCAGGTCTATTACCTCCTACGAGCAGTACTTC.

The V gene is TRBV7-2, the J gene TRBJ2-7; 10 nucleotides agree with TRBD1. Trimming cost V 1 base and J 3 bases; bases outside gene matches: 6. The germline V gene encodes CDR1 SGHTA and CDR2 FQGNSA. This CDR3 has 16 residues. CDR3 sequence reads: CASSLVSGTGDYEQYF. The CDR3 nucleotides are TGTGCCAGCAGCTTAGTTAGCGGGACAGGGGACTACGAGCAGTACTTC.

V and J are TRBV2 and TRBJ1-4, with D hard to call. Trimming took 5 bases from V and 0 from J, leaving 4 bases between them. Germline assignment: CDR1 SNHLY and CDR2 FYNNEI. This CDR3 is 13 amino acids long. CDR3 nucleotide sequence: TGTGCCAGCAGTCGTGCAACTAATGAAAAACTGTTTTTT. Translating gives CASSRATNEKLFF.

Only one count was recorded for this clone. The chain is built from TRBV30 and TRBJ2-2, with D perhaps TRBD2 (5 bases). Per the germline V gene, CDR1 is GTSNPN and CDR2 is SVGIG (reference sequence). The V and J ends lost 4 bases and 0 bases respectively, with 15 bases between them. This CDR3 has 16 residues. CDR3 amino acids: CAWKNQRPTNTGELFF. The CDR3 DNA follows: TGTGCCTGGAAAAACCAGCGGCCCACGAACACCGGGGAGCTGTTTTTT.